This TCR beta chain was recovered during a study of T cells after yellow fever vaccination. Study summary: Fractions containing few cells were prepared with SMART-Seq v4 Ultra Low Input. Study-level results: After the booster, about 95% of CD4 and just over 85% of CD8 primary-response clones were re-detected. Abundant bulk-derived clonotypes could contaminate FACS-sorted repertoires.

The germline V gene encodes CDR1 SGHTA and CDR2 FQGNSA. V dropped 3 bases and J dropped 7; count of bases not matched to a gene: 5. The CDR3 totals 15 residues. TCR cDNA was made by 5'RACE template switching, adding a universal primer site and UMIs. TCRdb reprocessed the 5' RACE reads with MiXCR, giving one entry per CDR3 protein. The sample holds some 340,000 distinct CDR3 sequences, roughly a tenth seen once. This clonotype showed up just a few times. Its antigen is still unknown. The sequencing used CD4+ T cells sorted from PBMCs, collected 45 days after the yellow fever booster vaccination. The chain carries TRBV7-2 and TRBJ1-5, with TRBD1 matching over 11 bases. The clonotype was recovered from a man younger than 35 who received the YFV17D yellow fever vaccine. Here the CDR3 DNA reads TGTGCCAGCAGCTTCACCGGGACAGGGGGGCAGCCCCAGCATTTT. Translating gives CASSFTGTGGQPQHF.